This passage covers 9 T cell receptor beta chains from one sample sequenced in a study of graft-versus-host responses after intestinal transplantation. Sequencing used immunoSEQ multiplex PCR; TCRdb keeps in-frame clones, though not all of them. The sample lists under 100,000 clones, 90% occurring once. This specimen consisted of PBMCs, obtained about 450 days after intestinal transplant. These receptors all stem from a human patient who received an intestinal transplant, so some T cells may come from the graft donor.

The J gene is TRBJ1-2, the V gene TRBV4-1; the D is unclear. V was shortened by 3 bases and J by 2 bases, with 10 bases between the two germline ends. This CDR3 region has 14 residues. Germline-derived CDR1 and CDR2 are MGHRA and YSYEKL. The CDR3 protein is CASSQDGGNYGYTF. Written as DNA, the CDR3 is TGCGCCAGCAGCCAGGACGGCGGCAACTATGGCTACACCTTC.

V usage is TRBV7-9 and J usage is TRBJ1-6; D possibly corresponds to TRBD1 (5 bases). V lost 1 base, J lost 7 bases, and 11 bases lay in between. This CDR3 comprises 15 residues. Germline V gene sequence: CDR1 SEHNR, CDR2 FQNEAQ (reference sequence). CDR3 amino acids: CASSLGGSKNSPLHF. For the CDR3, the DNA is TGTGCCAGCAGCTTAGGGGGGTCTAAAAATTCACCCCTCCACTTT.

This chain connects TRBV27 to TRBJ1-2; 11 bases fit TRBD1. V lost 8 bases, J lost 3 bases, and 2 bases stayed unmatched. This CDR3 comprises 13 residues. Germline CDR1 MNHEY, CDR2 SMNVEV (reference sequence). CDR3: CASPGQGDYGYTF. DNA for the CDR3: TGTGCCAGCCCGGGACAGGGGGACTATGGCTACACCTTC.

The chain employs TRBV2 and TRBJ2-7; TRBD1 aligns across 9 bases. From germline, CDR1 is SNHLY and CDR2 FYNNEI. The CDR3 spans 13 residues. V lost 7 bases, J lost 5 bases, and 6 bases stayed unmatched. The CDR3 region is CASMNRGLNEQYF. The CDR3, as DNA: TGTGCCAGCATGAACAGGGGGCTGAACGAGCAGTACTTC.

The chain carries TRBV5-1 and TRBJ1-1, with 9 bases aligning to TRBD1. The CDR3 is made up of 15 amino acids. CDR1 is SGHRS, CDR2 YFSETQ, per germline. J was trimmed by 3 bases and V by 2 bases; bases with no gene match: 5. CDR3 amino acids: CASSLQGAPDTEAFF. CDR3 in DNA: TGCGCCAGCAGCTTACAGGGGGCGCCGGACACTGAAGCTTTCTTT.

This clone was recorded only once. CDR3 residues: CASSVGPTSYEQYF. The CDR3 coding sequence is TGTGCCAGCAGCGTAGGGCCGACCTCGTACGAGCAGTACTTC. The chain recombines TRBV9 with TRBJ2-7, with D unclear. The germline V gene encodes CDR1 SGDLS and CDR2 YYNGEE. V was cut by 0 bases and J by 4 bases, with 11 bases left in between. This CDR3 is 14 amino acids long. The full variable domain, in which reference TRBV9 and TRBJ2-7 provide the parts outside the CDR3, is DSGVTQTPKHLITATGQRVTLRCSPRSGDLSVYWYQQSLDQGLQFLIQYYNGEERAKGNILERFSAQQFPDLHSELNLSSLELGDSALYFCASSVGPTSYEQYFGPGTRLTVT.

The chain uses TRBV16 and TRBJ1-5; D unresolved. Trimming cost V 1 base and J 5 bases, with 9 bases left between them. Germline V lookup: CDR1 KGHSY, CDR2 FQNENV. The length of the CDR3 is 14 residues. CDR3 coding DNA: TGTGCCAGCAGCCAATTGAAGGGTGATCAGCCCCAGCATTTT. This encodes CASSQLKGDQPQHF. Variable domain in full (rest from reference TRBV16 and TRBJ1-5): GEEVAQTPKHLVRGEGQKAKLYCAPIKGHSYVFWYQQVLKNEFKFLISFQNENVFDETGMPKERFSAKCLPNSPCSLEIQATKLEDSAVYFCASSQLKGDQPQHFGDGTRLSIL.

The CDR3: CASSTGPNNEKLFF. As DNA, the CDR3 is TGTGCCAGCTCAACGGGACCGAATAATGAAAAACTGTTTTTT. This chain joins TRBV5-6 and TRBJ1-4; tentatively, D is TRBD1 (5 bases). CDR3 length equals 14 residues. The V end was cut by 7 bases, the J end by 4 bases, with 14 bases between. Germline V gene lookup returns CDR1 SGHDT and CDR2 YYEEEE.

Only one count was recorded for this clone. CDR3 DNA sequence: TGTGCCATCCGGGACAGCAGGATCTATGGCTACACCTTC. The encoded protein is CAIRDSRIYGYTF. V and J are TRBV10-3 and TRBJ1-2, with TRBD1 identical over 7 bases. The CDR3 has 13 amino acids. V lost 8 bases to trimming and J lost 4 bases; unmatched junction nucleotides: 7. Germline lookup yields CDR1 ENHRY and CDR2 SYGVKD.